Each of the 2 T cell receptor beta chains below was sequenced from the same sample in a study of blood T cell repertoires in COVID-19 (dated by TCRdb to about 2020). The library was built by means of the immunoSEQ multiplex PCR assay. TCRdb limited this immuneACCESS table to in-frame rearrangements with V and J called. A share of clones is missing; checked studies link under half to unresolved V genes, and the rest is unexplained. In all, the sample holds about 220,000 clones, and around 88% of those were seen once. Of the sample, 2% to 3% falls within the top ten clones. What was sequenced was PBMCs or T cells enriched from blood (not recorded which). The receptors shown here come from a woman aged 40 to 50 with acute COVID-19.

This sequence joins TRBV2 and TRBJ1-6; D is undetermined. Between the trimmed V and J ends, which lost 4 bases and 7 bases, there was a span of 11 bases. The CDR3 sequence is 14 residues long. From germline, CDR1 is SNHLY and CDR2 FYNNEI. CDR3 bases: TGTGCCAGCAGTGTTTTGGCGGGGAATTCACCCCTCCACTTT. This encodes CASSVLAGNSPLHF.

V gene TRBV14 combines with J gene TRBJ2-3; the D gene is possibly TRBD2 (7 bases). CDR1 SGHDN and CDR2 FVKESK come from the germline V gene. This CDR3 is built from 20 residues. Trimming removed 5 bases from V and 0 bases from J, with 27 bases in between. The DNA of the CDR3 is TGTGCCAGCAGCACCCAACTCGGGCGGGGGCCACGATCTAGCACAGATACGCAGTATTTT. Protein sequence: CASSTQLGRGPRSSTDTQYF.